This T cell receptor (beta chain) was captured by sequencing in a study of identical twins. A note on this clonotype: No antigen is known for it.

Germline V gene data show CDR1 as MNHEY and CDR2 as SVGEGT. Trimming removed 3 bases from V and 2 bases from J; junction bases left unmatched: 4. The CDR3 runs to 15 residues. TCRdb re-derived calls from the 5' RACE reads in MiXCR, one entry per CDR3 protein. The profile shows 230,000 or so distinct CDR3 sequences, 6.5% to 9.5% of them singletons. The study, taken as a whole, reports: Out-of-frame beta chain sequences displayed weaker excess sharing between twins. The models gave estimates that fell short of the out-of-frame TCR alpha sharing seen in monozygotic twins. It was cross-sectional statistical analysis, not following the same donors, that the conclusions relied on.

The data also belong to a second study, concerning yellow fever vaccine responses in identical twins. From that second work: As reported, the vaccine T cell response of twins seemed partly convergent and partly personalized.

The chain is built from TRBV6-2 or TRBV6-3 and TRBJ2-1; 7 positions agree with TRBD2. Sequences were obtained from CD8+ T cells sorted from blood. The sequence was collected from a woman aged 18-29 years in good health. CDR3 in DNA: TGTGCCAGCAGTTATGTGGGAGGGCCCTACAATGAGCAGTTCTTC. Translation gives CASSYVGGPYNEQFF.